Listed below are T cell receptor beta chains from one sample, sequenced in a study of shared clonotypes between healthy human individuals. The assay was immunoSEQ multiplex PCR, and TCRdb's table has in-frame clones only and misses some. The profile shows 2 million to 3 million clones, approximately 93% of them singletons. Sequencing used naive CD4+ T cells from PBMCs. The source is a man aged 18 to 30 in good health. Some clones in this sample may be carry-over from other donors' samples. Both conserved end residues are part of each CDR3. A D gene is named only where the DNA matches it firmly. Size tells how often a clone was seen (once, few, many) or the class of an expanded clone, and some rows leave it out.

J | V | size | D | CDR3 | DNA
TRBJ2-3 | TRBV7-3 | . | . | CASSLTGTDTQYF | TGTGCCAGCAGCTTAACGGGTACAGATACGCAGTATTTT
TRBJ1-2 | TRBV2 | . | TRBD1 | CASRVDRGANYGYTF | TGTGCCAGCAGGGTAGACAGGGGTGCTAACTATGGCTACACCTTC
TRBJ2-2 | TRBV27 | . | TRBD1 | CASRRTGGTGELFF | TGTGCCAGCAGGCGGACAGGGGGCACCGGGGAGCTGTTTTTT
TRBJ2-2 | TRBV5-1 | . | TRBD1 | CASSSTGAGELFF | TGCGCCAGCAGCTCCACAGGGGCCGGGGAGCTGTTTTTT
TRBJ1-1 | TRBV28 | . | . | CASRGGLNTEAFF | TGTGCCAGCCGGGGGGGATTGAACACTGAAGCTTTCTTT
TRBJ1-1 | TRBV4-3 | . | . | CASSQEQGLAAFF | TGCGCCAGCAGCCAAGAACAGGGTCTAGCAGCTTTCTTT
TRBJ1-2 | TRBV30 | . | . | CAWSVSRSVGYTF | TGTGCCTGGAGTGTCTCCAGGAGTGTCGGCTACACCTTC
TRBJ2-7 | TRBV9 | . | . | CASSVSGRFSEQYF | TGTGCCAGCAGCGTATCGGGTCGGTTTAGCGAGCAGTACTTC
TRBJ2-1 | TRBV6-5 | . | . | CASSYRGNEQFF | TGTGCCAGCAGTTACCGTGGGAATGAGCAGTTCTTC
TRBJ1-2 | TRBV28 | . | TRBD1 | CASSVGQGRDGYTF | TGTGCCAGCAGTGTGGGACAGGGGAGAGACGGCTACACCTTC
TRBJ2-1 | TRBV29-1 | . | . | CSVVRGASYNEQFF | TGCAGCGTTGTTCGAGGGGCATCCTACAATGAGCAGTTCTTC
TRBJ2-5 | TRBV27 | once | TRBD2 | CASSPGRASGRIGATQYF | TGTGCCAGCAGTCCCGGACGGGCTAGCGGGAGAATCGGCGCGACCCAGTACTTC
TRBJ1-1 | TRBV6-1 | . | . | CASSVEYLIMNTEAFF | TGTGCCAGCAGTGTAGAATATTTAATCATGAACACTGAAGCTTTCTTT
TRBJ2-7 | TRBV5-3 | once | . | CARSLGTSSKSIF | TGTGCCAGAAGCTTGGGGACATCCTCTAAGTCGATCTTC
TRBJ2-6 | TRBV5-4 | . | . | CAIPTGSGANVLTF | TGTGCCATCCCAACAGGGTCTGGGGCCAACGTCCTGACTTTC
TRBJ2-7 | TRBV28 | . | . | CASKTTGGSPGYEQYF | TGTGCCAGCAAGACAACCGGGGGCAGCCCCGGTTACGAGCAGTACTTC
TRBJ2-7 | TRBV9 | . | . | CASSVGGSGDYEQYF | TGTGCCAGCAGCGTAGGGGGATCTGGGGACTACGAGCAGTACTTC
TRBJ2-3 | TRBV29-1 | once | . | CSVDLLGHTQYF | TGCAGCGTTGACTTACTAGGACATACGCAGTATTTT
TRBJ2-1 | TRBV7-3 | once | . | CASSPYPNSEQASYNEQFF | TGTGCCAGCAGCCCGTACCCCAACAGCGAACAGGCGTCCTACAATGAGCAGTTCTTC
TRBJ1-1 | TRBV9 | . | . | CASTENPNTEAFF | TGTGCCAGCACGGAAAACCCGAACACTGAAGCTTTCTTT
TRBJ1-4 | TRBV5-3 | once | . | CARSPLVPSSEKLFF | TGTGCCAGAAGTCCCCTAGTGCCCTCCAGCGAAAAACTGTTTTTT
TRBJ2-1 | TRBV5-6 | once | TRBD2 | CASSLAISGRVSYNEQFF | TGTGCCAGCAGCTTGGCCATAAGCGGGAGGGTTTCTTACAATGAGCAGTTCTTC
TRBJ1-5 | TRBV18 | . | . | CASSPLRNQPQHF | TGTGCCAGCTCACCCCTACGCAATCAGCCCCAGCATTTT
TRBJ2-5 | TRBV7-2 | once | . | CASSLGGSQETQYF | TGTGCCAGCAGCTTAGGCGGCAGCCAAGAGACCCAGTACTTC
TRBJ2-6 | TRBV2 | . | TRBD1 | CASSRQGVGGANVLTF | TGTGCCAGCAGCAGACAGGGGGTGGGTGGGGCCAACGTCCTGACTTTC
TRBJ1-5 | TRBV6-9 | . | . | CASVRDNQPQHF | TGTGCCAGCGTGAGGGATAATCAGCCCCAGCATTTT
TRBJ2-1 | TRBV19 | . | TRBD1 | CASSTLLIQPGQGGNEQFF | TGTGCCAGTAGTACCCTCTTAATACAACCGGGACAGGGGGGCAATGAGCAGTTCTTC
TRBJ1-1 | TRBV9 | few | . | CASSGGTHTEAFF | TGTGCCAGCAGCGGAGGTACGCACACTGAAGCTTTCTTT
TRBJ2-7 | TRBV9 | . | TRBD2 | CASSVAQSGASGEQYF | TGTGCCAGCAGCGTAGCTCAGTCGGGGGCTAGCGGGGAGCAGTACTTC
TRBJ1-2 | TRBV5-4 | . | TRBD1 | CASSLGGADRRGYTF | TGTGCCAGCAGCTTGGGGGGGGCGGACAGGCGTGGCTACACCTTC
TRBJ2-2 | TRBV6-5 | . | TRBD2 | CASSRPGTSGGELFF | TGTGCCAGCAGCCGACCCGGGACTAGTGGCGGGGAGCTGTTTTTT
TRBJ2-6 | TRBV5-1 | . | . | CASSGGSSGANVLTF | TGCGCCAGCAGTGGGGGGTCCTCTGGGGCCAACGTCCTGACTTTC
TRBJ2-1 | TRBV28 | . | . | CASSFNHEQFF | TGTGCCAGCAGTTTTAATCATGAGCAGTTCTTC
TRBJ2-3 | TRBV7-2 | . | TRBD2 | CASSLQRDTDTQYF | TGTGCCAGCAGCTTACAGCGGGACACAGATACGCAGTATTTT
TRBJ2-7 | TRBV18 | . | . | CASSPGTPGEQYF | TGTGCCAGCTCACCCGGGACTCCTGGGGAGCAGTACTTC
TRBJ1-4 | TRBV28 | . | . | CASSSLRAANEKLFF | TGTGCCAGCAGTTCACTGAGGGCGGCTAATGAAAAACTGTTTTTT
TRBJ2-3 | TRBV5-1 | . | TRBD1 | CASSLGRTGRDTQYF | TGCGCCAGCAGCTTGGGCCGGACAGGGCGAGATACGCAGTATTTT
TRBJ2-1 | TRBV27 | . | . | CASSADRDAYNEQFF | TGTGCCAGCAGTGCAGACCGGGACGCTTACAATGAGCAGTTCTTC
TRBJ2-7 | TRBV18 | once | TRBD2 | CASSQGTSGALSYEQYF | TGTGCCAGCTCACAAGGGACTAGCGGAGCCCTCTCCTACGAGCAGTACTTC
TRBJ1-2 | TRBV6-1 | . | . | CASSEAGGSYGYTF | TGTGCCAGCAGTGAAGCAGGGGGAAGCTATGGCTACACCTTC
TRBJ2-5 | TRBV5-6 | . | . | CASSLDLGGETQYF | TGTGCCAGCAGCTTGGATCTGGGAGGAGAGACCCAGTACTTC
TRBJ1-2 | TRBV4-1 | . | TRBD1 | CASTFERTGGYGYTF | TGCGCCAGCACCTTCGAGCGGACAGGGGGATATGGCTACACCTTC
TRBJ1-5 | TRBV28 | . | TRBD1 | CASSFPGTGDQPQHF | TGTGCCAGCAGTTTTCCCGGGACAGGGGATCAGCCCCAGCATTTT
TRBJ1-5 | TRBV19 | few | . | CASCLWDGQPQHF | TGTGCCAGCTGTCTCTGGGATGGTCAGCCCCAGCATTTT
TRBJ2-2 | TRBV19 | . | . | CASSSAEYRAGELFF | TGTGCCAGTAGTTCCGCAGAATACAGGGCCGGGGAGCTGTTTTTT
TRBJ2-1 | TRBV18 | . | TRBD1 | CASSPWTGGGNEQFF | TGTGCCAGCTCACCATGGACAGGGGGCGGGAATGAGCAGTTCTTC
TRBJ2-2 | TRBV11-3 | . | TRBD2 | CASSREGPGELFF | TGTGCCAGCTCGCGGGAGGGCCCCGGGGAGCTGTTTTTT
TRBJ2-3 | TRBV18 | . | TRBD2 | CASSPLAGSDTQYF | TGTGCCAGCTCACCCCTAGCGGGATCCGATACGCAGTATTTT
TRBJ2-3 | TRBV5-4 | . | . | CASSLGGQGGGNTQYF | TGTGCCAGCAGCTTGGGAGGACAGGGAGGGGGGAATACGCAGTATTTT
TRBJ2-7 | TRBV2 | . | . | CASSAQPNYEQYF | TGTGCCAGCAGTGCACAGCCGAACTACGAGCAGTACTTC
TRBJ2-1 | TRBV25-1 | . | . | CASSPRQTPYNEQFF | TGTGCCAGCAGTCCCCGACAGACTCCCTACAATGAGCAGTTCTTC
TRBJ2-7 | TRBV6-6 | . | . | CASSYKTGLAYEQYF | TGTGCCAGCAGTTACAAGACGGGACTGGCCTACGAGCAGTACTTC
TRBJ1-2 | TRBV28 | . | . | CASSPRGRPYGYTF | TGTGCCAGCAGCCCCCGGGGGCGCCCCTATGGCTACACCTTC